The 17 T cell receptor beta chains listed next were all sequenced from one sample in a study of control samples from healthy donors and cancer patients. Profiling relied on immunoSEQ multiplex PCR, and the TCRdb table lists in-frame clones only, not all of them. The table includes about 110,000 clones, approximately 90% detected once. The sample was blood. These receptors originate from a human donor in good health. The donor label of this sample is uncertain.

V is TRBV3-1 (or the pseudogene TRBV3-2) and J is TRBJ1-1, with D uncertain. The V end was cut by 1 base, the J end by 2 bases, with 11 bases between. This CDR3 comprises 15 residues. Germline values: CDR1 LGHDT, CDR2 YNNKEL (reference sequence). The CDR3 nucleotides read TGTGCCAGCAGCCAAGTTAGGATAACAAACACTGAAGCTTTCTTT. Protein sequence: CASSQVRITNTEAFF.

This sequence joins TRBV25-1 and TRBJ2-5, with a tentative D call TRBD2 (7 bases). The ends were cut back, 3 bases at V and 1 base at J, with 15 bases in the middle. Looked up from germline, CDR1 is MGHDK and CDR2 is SYGVNS. This CDR3 spans 16 amino acids. The CDR3 nucleotides read TGTGCCAGCAGTGAGGATAGGGGGGGGGCCCAAGAGACCCAGTACTTC. It specifies CASSEDRGGAQETQYF. Based on the CDR3 plus reference TRBV25-1 and TRBJ2-5, the full variable domain is EADIYQTPRYLVIGTGKKITLECSQTMGHDKMYWYQQDPGMELHLIHYSYGVNSTEKGDLSSESTVSRIRTEHFPLTLESARPSHTSQYLCASSEDRGGAQETQYFGPGTRLLVL.

The chain carries TRBV30 and TRBJ1-3; D is possibly TRBD1 (6 bases). V was clipped by 0 bases and J by 1 base, with 10 bases between them. This CDR3 contains 15 residues. Germline CDR1 GTSNPN, CDR2 SVGIG (reference sequence). CDR3 amino acids: CAWSVRGQSGNTIYF. Written as DNA, the CDR3 is TGTGCCTGGAGTGTACGGGGACAATCTGGAAACACCATATATTTT.

The chain uses TRBV9 and TRBJ2-7; TRBD2 is a possible D gene (6 bases). This CDR3 region has 14 residues. Germline CDR1 and CDR2: SGDLS and YYNGEE. The V and J ends lost 3 bases and 6 bases respectively, with 16 bases between them. CDR3 amino acids: CASSAGTLEGEQYF. The CDR3, as DNA: TGTGCCAGCAGCGCCGGGACTCTGGAAGGCGAGCAGTACTTC.

This clone was recorded once. The rearrangement uses TRBV2 and TRBJ2-1; D is unresolved. Germline V lookup: CDR1 SNHLY, CDR2 FYNNEI. This CDR3 is built from 12 residues. The V gene lost 6 bases and the J gene lost 2 bases, with 5 bases spanning the gap. The CDR3 DNA reads as TGTGCCAGCAGCACAGCCTACAATGAGCAGTTCTTC. The encoded protein is CASSTAYNEQFF.

J is TRBJ1-2 and V is TRBV18; D is perhaps TRBD1 (5 bases). V lost 4 bases and J lost 8, with 17 bases in between. Germline V gives CDR1 KGHSH, CDR2 LQKENI. The CDR3 sequence is 14 residues long. As DNA, the CDR3 is TGTGCCAGCTCACGAGGGGTAGACGTCAGGGGCTACACCTTC. It yields the protein CASSRGVDVRGYTF.

The V call is TRBV5-1, the J call TRBJ2-1; a weak D match, TRBD2 (5 bases). Trimming removed 4 bases from V and 0 bases from J, with 17 bases in between. CDR1 SGHRS and CDR2 YFSETQ come from the germline V gene. CDR3 length: 17 amino acids. CDR3: CASSPGSGGYSYNEQFF. CDR3 DNA: TGCGCCAGCAGCCCGGGGTCTGGCGGGTACTCCTACAATGAGCAGTTCTTC. Based on the CDR3 plus reference TRBV5-1 and TRBJ2-1, the full variable domain is KAGVTQTPRYLIKTRGQQVTLSCSPISGHRSVSWYQQTPGQGLQFLFEYFSETQRNKGNFPGRFSGRQFSNSRSEMNVSTLELGDSALYLCASSPGSGGYSYNEQFFGPGTRLTVL.

This rearrangement joins TRBV5-8 to TRBJ1-1; tentative D call: TRBD1 (6 bases). V was clipped by 1 base and J by 0 bases, with 19 bases between them. CDR1 and CDR2 from the germline V gene are SGHTS and YDEGEE. CDR3 length equals 18 residues. In DNA form, the CDR3 reads TGTGCCAGCAGCTTGAATTGGGGGGCCCAACGGGTGAACACTGAAGCTTTCTTT. This gives the protein CASSLNWGAQRVNTEAFF.

The V call is TRBV30, the J call TRBJ2-7; D perhaps matches TRBD1 (8 bases). Germline V gene lookup returns CDR1 GTSNPN and CDR2 SVGIG (reference sequence). The V and J ends lost 3 bases and 5 bases respectively, with 11 bases between them. The CDR3 is 12 residues long. Here the CDR3 DNA reads TGTGCCTGGAGAACAGGGGGGGACGAGCAGTACTTC. Its protein product is CAWRTGGDEQYF.

The V call is TRBV4-2, the J call TRBJ2-1, with D uncertain. The V end lost 0 bases, the J end lost 7 bases, and 22 bases lay between the germline ends. CDR1 and CDR2 from the germline V gene are LGHNA and YNFKEQ. The CDR3 totals 18 residues. This CDR3 reads CASSQDTAAAAGRNEQFF. For the CDR3, the DNA is TGTGCCAGCAGCCAAGATACAGCCGCGGCAGCCGGTCGGAATGAGCAGTTCTTC.

The chain couples TRBV12-3 or TRBV12-4 to TRBJ1-2; D gene unclear. Trimming removed 2 bases at V and 5 bases at J, with 9 bases between. This CDR3 contains 13 residues. CDR3 nucleotide sequence: TGTGCCAGCAGTTTATCCTCGGGATATGGCTACACCTTC. It yields the protein CASSLSSGYGYTF.

The rearrangement uses TRBV15 and TRBJ1-5; D is ambiguous. Between the trimmed V and J ends, which lost 0 bases and 5 bases, there was a span of 5 bases. CDR3 size: 13 residues. Germline V gene lookup returns CDR1 LNHNV and CDR2 YYDKDF (reference sequence). Here the CDR3 reads CATSRDRDQPQHF. The CDR3 DNA sequence: TGTGCCACCAGCAGAGATAGGGATCAGCCCCAGCATTTT.

CDR3 loop: CASSFGQGNVETQYF. In nucleotides, the CDR3 is TGCGCCAGCAGCTTCGGACAGGGGAATGTGGAGACCCAGTACTTC. The rearrangement links TRBV5-1 to TRBJ2-5, with 9 nucleotides matching TRBD1. The length of the CDR3 is 15 residues. Germline-derived CDR1 and CDR2 are SGHRS and YFSETQ. The ends lost 2 bases at V and 5 bases at J; junction bases unmatched: 7.

This clone is a singleton in its sample. The chain has TRBV2 and TRBJ1-2; 7 nucleotides align to TRBD1. CDR1 is SNHLY and CDR2 is FYNNEI in the germline V gene. V lost 5 bases, J lost 6 bases, and 12 bases stayed unmatched. This CDR3 region has 15 residues. CDR3 amino acids: CASSPLTTGLDGYTF. DNA for the CDR3: TGTGCCAGCAGTCCCTTAACGACAGGGTTGGATGGCTACACCTTC.

This clone was counted a few times. This chain joins TRBV11-3 and TRBJ2-2; D is ambiguous. CDR1 and CDR2 from the germline V gene are SGHNT and YENEEA. The CDR3 covers 14 residues. V was cut by 5 bases and J by 4 bases, with 11 bases left in between. This CDR3 is CASSRSGRTGELFF. The CDR3 DNA reads TGTGCCAGCAGCCGATCTGGTCGCACCGGGGAGCTGTTTTTT.

The rearrangement links TRBV3-1 (or the pseudogene TRBV3-2) to TRBJ2-2; the D call may be TRBD1 or TRBD2 (5 bases each). Trimming stripped 1 base from V and 5 bases from J, with 17 bases between. The germline V gene encodes CDR1 LGHDT and CDR2 YNNKEL (reference sequence). The CDR3 has 17 residues. CDR3 protein: CASSQVYPREHTGELFF. The DNA for the CDR3 is TGTGCCAGCAGCCAAGTATATCCCAGGGAGCATACCGGGGAGCTGTTTTTT.

The chain recombines TRBV20-1 with TRBJ1-3, with D hard to call. Germline CDR1 DFQATT, CDR2 SNEGSKA (reference sequence). Trimming took off 3 bases at V and 1 base at J, with 16 bases between the two ends. This CDR3 is 16 amino acids long. The CDR3 spells CSASVSRGGSGNTIYF. Written as DNA, the CDR3 is TGCAGTGCTAGTGTATCACGAGGCGGTTCTGGAAACACCATATATTTT.